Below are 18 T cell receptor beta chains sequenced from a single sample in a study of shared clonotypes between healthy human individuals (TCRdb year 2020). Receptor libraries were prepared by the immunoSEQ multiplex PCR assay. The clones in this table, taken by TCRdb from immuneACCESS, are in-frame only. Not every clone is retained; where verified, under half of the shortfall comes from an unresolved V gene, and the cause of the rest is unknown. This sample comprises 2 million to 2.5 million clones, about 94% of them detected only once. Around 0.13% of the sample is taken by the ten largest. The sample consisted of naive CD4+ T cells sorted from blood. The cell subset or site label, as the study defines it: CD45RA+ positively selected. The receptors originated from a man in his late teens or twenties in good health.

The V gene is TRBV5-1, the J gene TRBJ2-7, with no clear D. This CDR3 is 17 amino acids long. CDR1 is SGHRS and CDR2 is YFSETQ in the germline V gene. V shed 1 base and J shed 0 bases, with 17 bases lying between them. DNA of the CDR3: TGCGCCAGCAGCTTGAGGGCCCCCCAAGAAGGCTCCTACGAGCAGTACTTC. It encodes CASSLRAPQEGSYEQYF.

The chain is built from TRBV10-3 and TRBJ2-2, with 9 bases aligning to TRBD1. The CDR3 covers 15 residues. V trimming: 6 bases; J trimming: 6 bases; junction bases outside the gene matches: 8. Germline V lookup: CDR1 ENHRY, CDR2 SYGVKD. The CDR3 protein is CAIRGGQGGSGELFF. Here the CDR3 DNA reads TGTGCCATCAGAGGGGGACAGGGAGGGTCCGGGGAGCTGTTTTTT.

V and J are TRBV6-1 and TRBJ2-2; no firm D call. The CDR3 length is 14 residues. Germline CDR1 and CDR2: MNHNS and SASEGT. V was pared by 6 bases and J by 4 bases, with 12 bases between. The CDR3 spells CASRDRGITGELFF. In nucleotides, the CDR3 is TGTGCCAGCAGAGATAGAGGTATCACCGGGGAGCTGTTTTTT.

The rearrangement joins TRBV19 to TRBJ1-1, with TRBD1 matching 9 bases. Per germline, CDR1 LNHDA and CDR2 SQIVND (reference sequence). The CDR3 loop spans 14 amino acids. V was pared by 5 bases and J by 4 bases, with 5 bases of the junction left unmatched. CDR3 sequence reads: CASSQGQGRTEAFF. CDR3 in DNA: TGTGCCAGTAGTCAGGGACAGGGTCGCACTGAAGCTTTCTTT.

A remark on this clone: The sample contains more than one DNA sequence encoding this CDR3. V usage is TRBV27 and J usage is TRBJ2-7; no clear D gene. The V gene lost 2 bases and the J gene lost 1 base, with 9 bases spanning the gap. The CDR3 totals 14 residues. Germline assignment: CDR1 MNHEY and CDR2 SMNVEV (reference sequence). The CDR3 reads CASSLRSPSYEQYF. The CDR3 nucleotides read TGTGCCAGCAGTTTAAGGTCTCCGTCCTACGAGCAGTACTTC.

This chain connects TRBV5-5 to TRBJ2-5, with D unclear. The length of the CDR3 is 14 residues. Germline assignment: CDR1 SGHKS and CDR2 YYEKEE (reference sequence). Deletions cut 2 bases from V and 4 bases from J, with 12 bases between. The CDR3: CASSFWTDRETQYF. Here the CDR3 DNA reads TGTGCCAGCAGCTTTTGGACGGATCGAGAGACCCAGTACTTC.

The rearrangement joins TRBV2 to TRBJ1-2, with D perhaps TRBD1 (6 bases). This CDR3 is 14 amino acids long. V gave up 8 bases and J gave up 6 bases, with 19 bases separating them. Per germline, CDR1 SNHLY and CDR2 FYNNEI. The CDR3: CASVYRELGDGYTF. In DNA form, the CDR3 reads TGTGCCAGCGTATACAGGGAATTGGGGGATGGCTACACCTTC.

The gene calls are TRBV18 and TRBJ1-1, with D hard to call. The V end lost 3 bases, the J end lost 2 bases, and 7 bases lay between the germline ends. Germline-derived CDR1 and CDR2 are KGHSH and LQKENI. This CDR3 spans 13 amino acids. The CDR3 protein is CASSPNINTEAFF. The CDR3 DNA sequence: TGTGCCAGCTCACCCAACATAAACACTGAAGCTTTCTTT.

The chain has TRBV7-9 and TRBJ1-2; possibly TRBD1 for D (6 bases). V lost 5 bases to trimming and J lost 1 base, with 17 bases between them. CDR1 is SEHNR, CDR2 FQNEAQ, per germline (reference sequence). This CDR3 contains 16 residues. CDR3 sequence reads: CASSPRGVLNNYGYTF. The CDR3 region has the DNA TGTGCCAGCAGCCCGAGGGGGGTACTAAATAACTATGGCTACACCTTC.

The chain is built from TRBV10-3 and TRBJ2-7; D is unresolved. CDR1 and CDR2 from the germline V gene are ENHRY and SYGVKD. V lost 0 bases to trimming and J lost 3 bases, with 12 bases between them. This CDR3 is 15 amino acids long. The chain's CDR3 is CAISESYPTGYEQYF. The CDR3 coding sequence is TGTGCCATCAGTGAGTCCTATCCGACGGGCTACGAGCAGTACTTC.

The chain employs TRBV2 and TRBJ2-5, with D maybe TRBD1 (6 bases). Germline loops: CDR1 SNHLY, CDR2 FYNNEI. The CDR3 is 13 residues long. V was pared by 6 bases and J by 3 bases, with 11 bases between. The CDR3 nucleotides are TGTGCCAGCAGGAGGGGGAAGGAAGAGACCCAGTACTTC. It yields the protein CASRRGKEETQYF. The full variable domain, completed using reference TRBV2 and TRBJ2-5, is EPEVTQTPSHQVTQMGQEVILRCVPISNHLYFYWYRQILGQKVEFLVSFYNNEISEKSEIFDDQFSVERPDGSNFTLKIRSTKLEDSAMYFCASRRGKEETQYFGPGTRLLVL.

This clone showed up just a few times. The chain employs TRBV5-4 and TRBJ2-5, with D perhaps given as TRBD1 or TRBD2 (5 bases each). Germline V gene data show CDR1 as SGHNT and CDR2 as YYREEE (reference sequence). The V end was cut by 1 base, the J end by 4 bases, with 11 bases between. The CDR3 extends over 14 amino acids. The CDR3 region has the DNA TGTGCCAGCAGCTTGCAGGGAGAGGGAGAGACCCAGTACTTC. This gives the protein CASSLQGEGETQYF.

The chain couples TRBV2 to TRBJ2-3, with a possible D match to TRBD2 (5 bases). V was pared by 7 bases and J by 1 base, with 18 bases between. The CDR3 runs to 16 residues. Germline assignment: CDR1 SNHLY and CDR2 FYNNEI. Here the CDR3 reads CASMVFLAWGTDTQYF. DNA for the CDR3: TGTGCCAGCATGGTTTTTTTAGCGTGGGGCACAGATACGCAGTATTTT.

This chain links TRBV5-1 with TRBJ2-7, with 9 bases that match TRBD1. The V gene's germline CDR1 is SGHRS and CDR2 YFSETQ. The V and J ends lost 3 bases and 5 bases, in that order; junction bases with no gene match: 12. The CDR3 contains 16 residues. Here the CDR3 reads CASSSIRTGVIDEQYF. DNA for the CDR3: TGCGCCAGCAGCTCGATAAGGACAGGGGTTATAGACGAGCAGTACTTC.

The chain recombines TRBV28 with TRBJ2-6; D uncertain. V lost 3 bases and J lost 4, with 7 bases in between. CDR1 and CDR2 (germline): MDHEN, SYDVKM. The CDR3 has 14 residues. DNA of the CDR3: TGTGCCAGCAGTTTGGTTGCCGGGGCCAACGTCCTGACTTTC. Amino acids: CASSLVAGANVLTF.

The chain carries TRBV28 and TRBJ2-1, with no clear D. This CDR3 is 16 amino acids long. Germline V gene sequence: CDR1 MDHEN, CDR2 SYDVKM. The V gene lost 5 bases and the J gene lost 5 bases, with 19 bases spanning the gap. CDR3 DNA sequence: TGTGCCAGCAGTCCAATTCTCTGGATCCAAGACAATGAGCAGTTCTTC. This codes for CASSPILWIQDNEQFF. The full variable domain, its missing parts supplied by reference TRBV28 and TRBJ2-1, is DVKVTQSSRYLVKRTGEKVFLECVQDMDHENMFWYRQDPGLGLRLIYFSYDVKMKEKGDIPEGYSVSREKKERFSLILESASTNQTSMYLCASSPILWIQDNEQFFGPGTRLTVL.

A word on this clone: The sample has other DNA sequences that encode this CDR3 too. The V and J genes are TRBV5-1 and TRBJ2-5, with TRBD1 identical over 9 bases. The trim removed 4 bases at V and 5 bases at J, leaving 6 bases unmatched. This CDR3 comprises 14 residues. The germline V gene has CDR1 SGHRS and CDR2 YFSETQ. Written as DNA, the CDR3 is TGCGCCAGCAGCCCCGGACAGGGGCGGGAGACCCAGTACTTC. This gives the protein CASSPGQGRETQYF. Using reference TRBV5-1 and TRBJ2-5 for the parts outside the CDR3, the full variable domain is KAGVTQTPRYLIKTRGQQVTLSCSPISGHRSVSWYQQTPGQGLQFLFEYFSETQRNKGNFPGRFSGRQFSNSRSEMNVSTLELGDSALYLCASSPGQGRETQYFGPGTRLLVL.

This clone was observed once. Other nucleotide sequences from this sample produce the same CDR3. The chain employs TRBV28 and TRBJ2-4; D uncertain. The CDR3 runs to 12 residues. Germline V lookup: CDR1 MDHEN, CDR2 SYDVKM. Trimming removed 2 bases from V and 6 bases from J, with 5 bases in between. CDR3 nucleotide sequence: TGTGCCAGCAGTTTAAAGGGAAACATTCAGTACTTC. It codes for CASSLKGNIQYF.